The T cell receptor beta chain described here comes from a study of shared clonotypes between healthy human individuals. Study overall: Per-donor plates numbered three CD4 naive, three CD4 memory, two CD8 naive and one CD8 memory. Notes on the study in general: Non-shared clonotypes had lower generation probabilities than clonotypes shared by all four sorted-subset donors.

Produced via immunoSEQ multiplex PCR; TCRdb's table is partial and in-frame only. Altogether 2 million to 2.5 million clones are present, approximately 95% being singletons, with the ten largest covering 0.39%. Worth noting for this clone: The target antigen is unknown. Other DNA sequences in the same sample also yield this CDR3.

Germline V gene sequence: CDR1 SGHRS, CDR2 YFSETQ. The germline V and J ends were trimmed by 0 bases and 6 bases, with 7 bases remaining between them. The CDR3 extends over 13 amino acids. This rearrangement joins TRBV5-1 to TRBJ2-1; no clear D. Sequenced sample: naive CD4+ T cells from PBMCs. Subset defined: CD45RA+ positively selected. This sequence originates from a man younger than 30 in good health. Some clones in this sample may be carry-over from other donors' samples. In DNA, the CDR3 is TGCGCCAGCAGCTTGGCACGTGTCAATGAGCAGTTCTTC. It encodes CASSLARVNEQFF.